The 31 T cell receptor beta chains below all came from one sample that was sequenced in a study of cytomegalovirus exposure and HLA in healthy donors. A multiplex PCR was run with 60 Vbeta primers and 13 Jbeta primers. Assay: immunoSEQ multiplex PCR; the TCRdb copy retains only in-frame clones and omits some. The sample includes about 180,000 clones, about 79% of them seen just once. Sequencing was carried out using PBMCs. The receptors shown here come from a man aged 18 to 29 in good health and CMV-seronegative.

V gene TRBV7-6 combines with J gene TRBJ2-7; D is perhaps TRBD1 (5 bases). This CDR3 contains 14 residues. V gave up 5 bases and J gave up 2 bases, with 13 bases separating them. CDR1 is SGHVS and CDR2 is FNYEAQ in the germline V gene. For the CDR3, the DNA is TGTGCCAGCAGCCCCGGTGGCAGGGCCTACGAGCAGTACTTC. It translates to CASSPGGRAYEQYF.

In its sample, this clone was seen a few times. The CDR3 loop reads CASSSRGGDTKNIQYF. CDR3 sequence (DNA): TGTGCCAGCAGTTCCCGAGGGGGCGATACCAAAAACATTCAGTACTTC. The V gene is TRBV6-5, the J gene TRBJ2-4; 7 nucleotides agree with TRBD1. J lost 2 bases, V lost 4 bases, and 8 bases had no gene match. Looked up from germline, CDR1 is MNHEY and CDR2 is SVGAGI. The CDR3 totals 16 residues.

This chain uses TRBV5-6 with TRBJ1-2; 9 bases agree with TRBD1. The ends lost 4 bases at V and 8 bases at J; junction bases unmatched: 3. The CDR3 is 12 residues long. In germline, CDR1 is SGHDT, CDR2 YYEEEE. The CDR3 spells CASSPTGGGYTF. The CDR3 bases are TGTGCCAGCAGCCCGACAGGGGGAGGCTACACCTTC.

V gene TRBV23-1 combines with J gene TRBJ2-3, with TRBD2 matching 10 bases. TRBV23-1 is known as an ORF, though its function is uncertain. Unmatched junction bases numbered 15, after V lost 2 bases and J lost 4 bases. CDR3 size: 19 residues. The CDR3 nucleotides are TGCGCCAGCAGTCAAATCCCCCCTGTAGCGGGGGGTTGCCCAGATACGCAGTATTTT. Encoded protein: CASSQIPPVAGGCPDTQYF.

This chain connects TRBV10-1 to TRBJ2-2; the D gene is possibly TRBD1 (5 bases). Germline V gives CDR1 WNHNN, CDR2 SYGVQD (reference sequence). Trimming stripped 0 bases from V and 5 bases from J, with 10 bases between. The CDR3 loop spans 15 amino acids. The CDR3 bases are TGCGCCAGCAGTGAGTCTCAGGGATTGACCGGGGAGCTGTTTTTT. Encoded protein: CASSESQGLTGELFF.

This CDR3 is CASSTGTSGGTDTQYF. The CDR3 bases are TGTGCCAGCAGCACAGGGACTAGCGGGGGCACAGATACGCAGTATTTT. V is TRBV7-9 and J is TRBJ2-3, with 13 bases matching TRBD2. The CDR3 covers 16 residues. Germline V gives CDR1 SEHNR, CDR2 FQNEAQ (reference sequence). V lost 5 bases, J lost 1 base, and 3 bases stayed unmatched.

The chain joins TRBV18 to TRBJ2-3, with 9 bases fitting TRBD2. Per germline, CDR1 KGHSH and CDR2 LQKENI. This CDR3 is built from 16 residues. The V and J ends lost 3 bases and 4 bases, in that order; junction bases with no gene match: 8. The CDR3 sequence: CASSPFSGSSPDTQYF. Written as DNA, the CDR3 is TGTGCCAGCTCACCTTTTAGCGGGAGCTCGCCAGATACGCAGTATTTT.

The CDR3 region is CASRPIAGAYEQYF. The DNA of the CDR3 is TGTGCCAGCAGACCAATAGCGGGGGCCTACGAGCAGTACTTC. The genes are TRBV2 and TRBJ2-7; 9 positions agree with TRBD2. The J segment lost 2 bases and the V segment lost 6 bases, leaving 5 bases of the junction unmatched. CDR1 and CDR2 from the germline V gene are SNHLY and FYNNEI. There are 14 residues in the CDR3.

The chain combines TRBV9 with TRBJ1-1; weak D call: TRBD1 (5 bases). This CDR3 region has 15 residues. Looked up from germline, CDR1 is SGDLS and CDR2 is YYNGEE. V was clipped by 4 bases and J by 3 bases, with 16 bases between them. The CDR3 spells CASSPIGGWYTEAFF. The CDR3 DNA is TGTGCCAGCAGCCCCATCGGGGGGTGGTACACTGAAGCTTTCTTT.

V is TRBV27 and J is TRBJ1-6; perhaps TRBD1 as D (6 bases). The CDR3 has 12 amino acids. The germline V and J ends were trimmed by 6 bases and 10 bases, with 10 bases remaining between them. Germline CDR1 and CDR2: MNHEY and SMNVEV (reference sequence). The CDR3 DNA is TGTGCCAGCAGCCACAGGGAATCACCCCTCCACTTT. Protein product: CASSHRESPLHF.

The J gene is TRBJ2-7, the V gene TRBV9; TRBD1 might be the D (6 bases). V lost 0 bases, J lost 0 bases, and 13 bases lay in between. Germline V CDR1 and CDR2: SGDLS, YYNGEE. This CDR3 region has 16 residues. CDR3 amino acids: CASSVGGDTYSYEQYF. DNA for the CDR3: TGTGCCAGCAGCGTAGGAGGGGACACCTACTCCTACGAGCAGTACTTC. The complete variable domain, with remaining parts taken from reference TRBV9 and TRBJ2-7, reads DSGVTQTPKHLITATGQRVTLRCSPRSGDLSVYWYQQSLDQGLQFLIQYYNGEERAKGNILERFSAQQFPDLHSELNLSSLELGDSALYFCASSVGGDTYSYEQYFGPGTRLTVT.

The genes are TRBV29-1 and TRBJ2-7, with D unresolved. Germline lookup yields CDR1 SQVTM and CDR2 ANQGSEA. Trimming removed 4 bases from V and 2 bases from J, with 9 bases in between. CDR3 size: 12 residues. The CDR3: CSVGRSAYEQYF. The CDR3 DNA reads TGCAGCGTTGGCAGGTCGGCCTACGAGCAGTACTTC.

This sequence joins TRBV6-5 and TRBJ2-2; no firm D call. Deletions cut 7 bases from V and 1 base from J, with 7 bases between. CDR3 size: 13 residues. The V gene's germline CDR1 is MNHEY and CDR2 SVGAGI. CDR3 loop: CASNRRNTGELFF. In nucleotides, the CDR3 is TGTGCCAGCAATCGGAGGAACACCGGGGAGCTGTTTTTT.

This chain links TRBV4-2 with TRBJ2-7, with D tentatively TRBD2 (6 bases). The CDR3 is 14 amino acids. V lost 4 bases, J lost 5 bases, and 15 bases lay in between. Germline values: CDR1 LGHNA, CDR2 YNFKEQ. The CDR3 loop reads CASSLADVGNEQYF. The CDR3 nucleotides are TGTGCCAGCAGCCTAGCGGACGTTGGGAACGAGCAGTACTTC.

CDR3 sequence: CASSSPGGDYGYTF. The CDR3 nucleotides are TGTGCCAGCAGCTCGCCCGGCGGGGATTATGGCTACACCTTC. The V and J genes are TRBV6-6 and TRBJ1-2, with D unresolved. Germline lookup yields CDR1 MNHNY and CDR2 SVGAGI (reference sequence). V lost 6 bases and J 5 bases, leaving 16 bases between the germline ends. CDR3 size: 14 residues.

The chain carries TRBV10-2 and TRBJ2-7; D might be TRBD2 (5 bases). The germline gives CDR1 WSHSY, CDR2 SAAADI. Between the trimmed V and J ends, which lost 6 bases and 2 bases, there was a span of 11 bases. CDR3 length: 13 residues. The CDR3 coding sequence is TGCGCCAGCAGCCTAGCCGGCACCTACGAGCAGTACTTC. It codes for CASSLAGTYEQYF.

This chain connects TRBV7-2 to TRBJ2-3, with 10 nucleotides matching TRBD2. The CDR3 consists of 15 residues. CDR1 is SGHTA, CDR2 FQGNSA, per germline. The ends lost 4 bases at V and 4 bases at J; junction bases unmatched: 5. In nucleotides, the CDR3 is TGTGCCAGCAGCTCCAGCGGGAGGGCCTCAGATACGCAGTATTTT. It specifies CASSSSGRASDTQYF.

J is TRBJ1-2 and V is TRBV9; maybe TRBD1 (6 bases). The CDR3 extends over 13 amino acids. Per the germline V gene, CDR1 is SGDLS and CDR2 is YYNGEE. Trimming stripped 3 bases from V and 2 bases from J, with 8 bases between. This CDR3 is CASSADRNYGYTF. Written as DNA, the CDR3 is TGTGCCAGCAGCGCGGACAGAAACTATGGCTACACCTTC.

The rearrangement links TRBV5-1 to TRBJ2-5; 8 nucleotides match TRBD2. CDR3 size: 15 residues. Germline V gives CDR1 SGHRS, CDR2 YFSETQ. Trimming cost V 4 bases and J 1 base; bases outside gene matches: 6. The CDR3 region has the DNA TGCGCCAGCAGCCCGGGACTAGGGACCCAAGAGACCCAGTACTTC. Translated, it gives CASSPGLGTQETQYF.

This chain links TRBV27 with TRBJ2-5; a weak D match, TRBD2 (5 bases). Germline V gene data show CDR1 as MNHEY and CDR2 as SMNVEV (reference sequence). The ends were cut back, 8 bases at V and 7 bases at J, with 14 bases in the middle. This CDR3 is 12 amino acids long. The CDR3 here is CASADSPGTQYF. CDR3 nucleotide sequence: TGTGCCAGCGCGGACTCTCCAGGGACCCAGTACTTC.

Written as DNA, the CDR3 is TGCAGCGTTGTGGGCGGGGAGACCCAGTACTTC. The encoded protein is CSVVGGETQYF. The chain joins TRBV29-1 to TRBJ2-5, with D possibly matching TRBD2 (5 bases). This CDR3 has 11 amino acids. CDR1 and CDR2 from the germline V gene are SQVTM and ANQGSEA. V lost 4 bases to trimming and J lost 5 bases, with 8 bases between them.

The DNA for the CDR3 is TGTGCCAGCTGGGACCCTAGCGGAGGGAGACCTTCCTACGAGCAGTACTTC. It is translated as CASWDPSGGRPSYEQYF. V gene TRBV2 combines with J gene TRBJ2-7, with 7 bases fitting TRBD2. With V trimmed by 8 bases and J by 1 base, 17 bases remained unmatched. This CDR3 contains 17 residues. Looked up from germline, CDR1 is SNHLY and CDR2 is FYNNEI.

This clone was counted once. The CDR3 protein is CASSLGTGAHEQYF. DNA of the CDR3: TGTGCCAGCAGCTTAGGGACAGGGGCTCACGAGCAGTACTTC. V is TRBV11-3 and J is TRBJ2-7; TRBD1 agrees at 9 bases. Trimming took 1 base from V and 5 from J; bases not matched to a gene: 3. The CDR3 runs 14 residues. Germline V CDR1 and CDR2: SGHNT, YENEEA.

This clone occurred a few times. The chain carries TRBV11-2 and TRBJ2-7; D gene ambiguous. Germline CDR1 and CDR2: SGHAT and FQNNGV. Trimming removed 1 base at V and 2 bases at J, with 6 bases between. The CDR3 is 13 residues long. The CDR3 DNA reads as TGTGCCAGCAGCTTAGCATCAACCTACGAGCAGTACTTC. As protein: CASSLASTYEQYF.

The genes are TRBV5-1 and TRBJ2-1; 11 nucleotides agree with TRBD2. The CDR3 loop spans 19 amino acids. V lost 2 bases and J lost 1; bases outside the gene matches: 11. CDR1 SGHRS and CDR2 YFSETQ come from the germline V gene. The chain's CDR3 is CASSLLAGVVVGSYNEQFF. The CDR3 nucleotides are TGCGCCAGCAGCTTACTAGCGGGGGTTGTGGTGGGATCCTACAATGAGCAGTTCTTC.

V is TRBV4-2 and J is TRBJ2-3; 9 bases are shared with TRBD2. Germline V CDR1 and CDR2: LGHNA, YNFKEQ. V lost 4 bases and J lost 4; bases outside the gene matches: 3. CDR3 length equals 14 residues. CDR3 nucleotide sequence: TGTGCCAGCAGCCCGACTAGCGGATCAGATACGCAGTATTTT. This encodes CASSPTSGSDTQYF.

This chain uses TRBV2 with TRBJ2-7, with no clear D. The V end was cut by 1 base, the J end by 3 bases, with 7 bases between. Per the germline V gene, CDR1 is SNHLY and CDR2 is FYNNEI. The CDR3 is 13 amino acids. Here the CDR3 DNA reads TGTGCCAGCAGTGAAGAGTCAGACTACGAGCAGTACTTC. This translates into CASSEESDYEQYF.

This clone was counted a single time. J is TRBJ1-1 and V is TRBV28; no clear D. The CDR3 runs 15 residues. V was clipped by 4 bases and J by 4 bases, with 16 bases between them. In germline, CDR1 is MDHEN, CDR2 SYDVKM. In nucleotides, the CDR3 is TGTGCCAGCAGTTCCGATACAGACATTATCACTGAAGCTTTCTTT. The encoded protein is CASSSDTDIITEAFF.

In DNA form, the CDR3 reads TGCGCCAGCAGTGGGGGTAGACTAGCCAGTGAGCAGTTCTTC. Translation gives CASSGGRLASEQFF. The V gene is TRBV10-2, the J gene TRBJ2-1, with 7 positions matching TRBD2. The CDR3 spans 14 residues. Germline V CDR1 and CDR2: WSHSY, SAAADI. V shed 4 bases and J 9 bases; nucleotides not matched to a gene: 9.

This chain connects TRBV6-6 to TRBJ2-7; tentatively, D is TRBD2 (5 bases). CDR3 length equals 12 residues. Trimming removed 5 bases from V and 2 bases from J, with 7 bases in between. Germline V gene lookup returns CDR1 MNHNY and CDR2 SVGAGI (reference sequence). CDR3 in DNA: TGTGCCAGCAGTATGAGGGCCTACGAGCAGTACTTC. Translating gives CASSMRAYEQYF.

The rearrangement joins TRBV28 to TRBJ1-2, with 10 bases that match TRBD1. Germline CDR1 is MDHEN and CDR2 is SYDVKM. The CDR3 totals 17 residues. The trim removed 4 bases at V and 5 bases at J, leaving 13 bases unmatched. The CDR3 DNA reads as TGTGCCAGCAGTTCCGTCGGGACAGGGGCTCTCCGATATGGCTACACCTTC. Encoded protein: CASSSVGTGALRYGYTF.